This T cell receptor beta chain was sequenced for a study of a mutant IDH1 vaccine in newly diagnosed glioma. Specified time point: week 5, during vaccination. The investigators gave 300 ug of mutant IDH1 20-mer peptide in each vaccine dose, together with topical imiquimod. This clone was counted between two and nine times. Its antigen is unidentified. Assay used: immunoSEQ multiplex PCR; TCRdb lists only in-frame clones, some missing. In the table there are tens of thousands of clones, around 85% of which are singletons. This TCR was sampled from a man younger than 40 with glioma. Sample: PBMCs, taken from a glioma patient whose treatment included an IDH1 peptide vaccine.

This chain's CDR3 is CASSLGGVDNEQFF. CDR3 coding DNA: TGTGCCAGTAGTCTCGGGGGGGTCGACAATGAGCAGTTCTTC. This sequence joins TRBV19 and TRBJ2-1; TRBD2 agrees at 8 bases. The germline gives CDR1 LNHDA, CDR2 SQIVND (reference sequence). The CDR3 is made up of 14 amino acids. V shed 5 bases, J shed 5 bases, and the junction held 5 bases outside the gene matches.